What follows is one TCR beta chain and its context. The read gets to within 3 residues of the CDR3 end, and the germline J gene fills in the rest. Clones were read by immunoSEQ multiplex PCR, and TCRdb kept only the in-frame ones, dropping some. The listing records roughly 34,000 clones. The data stem from a study of Tregs in tolerant kidney transplant recipients. This CDR3 spans 19 amino acids. Losses at the gene ends were 1 base for V and 0 bases for J; bases not matched to a gene: 8. CDR1 and CDR2 (germline): SGHRS, YFSETQ. The sample here was CD8+ T cells from blood, taken before the transplant. The chain joins TRBV5-1 to TRBJ2-6; the match to TRBD1 covers 9 bases. The sequence was collected from a human donor who received a combined kidney and bone marrow transplant. This CDR3 is CASSLSGQGLISGANVLTF. CDR3 bases read: TGCGCCAGCAGCTTGTCGGGACAGGGCCTTATCTCTGGGGCCAACGTC.